The 5 T cell receptor beta chains given below trace back to one sample, sequenced in a study of cytomegalovirus exposure and HLA in healthy donors. The PCR ran on 60 Vbeta and 13 Jbeta primers. The repertoire was sequenced with immunoSEQ multiplex PCR; TCRdb's copy has only in-frame clones and lacks some. The sample lists tens of thousands of clones, about 70% occurring once. The sequencing sample was made of PBMCs. These receptor sequences come from a woman in her forties or fifties in good health and CMV-seropositive.

The CDR3 region has the DNA TGTGCCTGGAGGAAGGACAGCACAATTGATACTGGAAACACCATATATTTT. This encodes CAWRKDSTIDTGNTIYF. This sequence joins TRBV30 and TRBJ1-3, with D possibly being TRBD1 (6 bases). The CDR3 has 17 amino acids. Per the germline V gene, CDR1 is GTSNPN and CDR2 is SVGIG (reference sequence). Trimming stripped 3 bases from V and 2 bases from J, with 20 bases between.

J is TRBJ2-7 and V is TRBV28, with 8 bases lining up with TRBD2. The CDR3 totals 14 residues. Germline values: CDR1 MDHEN, CDR2 SYDVKM. V lost 4 bases, J lost 2 bases, and 4 bases stayed unmatched. The CDR3: CASSSGGLAYEQYF. The CDR3 bases are TGTGCCAGCAGTTCGGGGGGACTAGCCTACGAGCAGTACTTC.

J is TRBJ2-3 and V is TRBV19, with 14 nucleotides matching TRBD2. CDR1 is LNHDA, CDR2 SQIVND, per germline (reference sequence). This CDR3 is built from 18 residues. V trimming: 0 bases; J trimming: 7 bases; junction bases outside the gene matches: 9. DNA of the CDR3: TGTGCCAGTAGTATAGATAGCCCGGGACTAGCGGGAGAAAATACGCAGTATTTT. Its protein is CASSIDSPGLAGENTQYF.

The J gene is TRBJ1-1, the V gene TRBV19; TRBD1 matches at 9 bases. V trimming: 10 bases; J trimming: 7 bases; junction bases outside the gene matches: 7. The CDR3 runs 12 residues. In germline, CDR1 is LNHDA, CDR2 SQIVND (reference sequence). The CDR3 nucleotides read TGTGCCACCCTAACAGGGGGCGGTGAAGCTTTCTTT. Protein product: CATLTGGGEAFF.

In the case of this clone: One junction end does not reproduce the germline sequence, and a read error may be involved. J is TRBJ2-7 and V is TRBV5-6; tentative D call: TRBD1 (6 bases). The CDR3 has 13 residues. CDR1 SGHDT and CDR2 YYEEEE come from the germline V gene. The CDR3 protein is CASSLGGHASSSF. CDR3 nucleotide sequence: TGTGCCAGCAGCTTGGGGGGACACGCTTCCAGTAGCTTC.